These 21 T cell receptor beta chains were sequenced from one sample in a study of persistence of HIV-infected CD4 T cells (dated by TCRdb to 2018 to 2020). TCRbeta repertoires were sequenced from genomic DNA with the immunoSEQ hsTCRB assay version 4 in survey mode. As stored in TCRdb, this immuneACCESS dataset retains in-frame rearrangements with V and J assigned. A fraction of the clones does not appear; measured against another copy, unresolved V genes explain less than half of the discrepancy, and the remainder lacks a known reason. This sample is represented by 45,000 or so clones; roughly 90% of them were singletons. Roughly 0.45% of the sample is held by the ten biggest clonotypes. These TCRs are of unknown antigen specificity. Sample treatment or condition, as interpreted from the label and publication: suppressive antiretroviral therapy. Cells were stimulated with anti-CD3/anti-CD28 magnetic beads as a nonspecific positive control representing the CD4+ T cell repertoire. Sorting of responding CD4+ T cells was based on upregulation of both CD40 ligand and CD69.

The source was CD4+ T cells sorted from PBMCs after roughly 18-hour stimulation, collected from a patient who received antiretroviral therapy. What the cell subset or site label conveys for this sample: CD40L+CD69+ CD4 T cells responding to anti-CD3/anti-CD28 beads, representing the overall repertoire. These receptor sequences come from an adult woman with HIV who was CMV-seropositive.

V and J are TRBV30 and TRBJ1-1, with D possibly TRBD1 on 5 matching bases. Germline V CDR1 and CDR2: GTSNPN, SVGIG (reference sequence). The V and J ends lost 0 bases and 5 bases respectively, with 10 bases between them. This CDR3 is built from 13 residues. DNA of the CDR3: TGTGCCTGGAGTGTGTCAGGGTTAACTGAAGCTTTCTTT. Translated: CAWSVSGLTEAFF.

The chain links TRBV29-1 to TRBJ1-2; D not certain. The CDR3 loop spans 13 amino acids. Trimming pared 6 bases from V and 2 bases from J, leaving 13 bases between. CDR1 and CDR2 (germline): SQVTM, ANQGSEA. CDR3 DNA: TGCAGCGTATCGGCCCACTCAAACTATGGCTACACCTTC. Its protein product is CSVSAHSNYGYTF.

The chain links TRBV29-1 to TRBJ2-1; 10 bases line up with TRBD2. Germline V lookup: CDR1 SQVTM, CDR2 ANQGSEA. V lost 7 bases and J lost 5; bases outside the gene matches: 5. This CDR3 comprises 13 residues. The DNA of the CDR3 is TGCAGCGGCCGGACTAGCGGTGACAATGAGCAGTTCTTC. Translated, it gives CSGRTSGDNEQFF.

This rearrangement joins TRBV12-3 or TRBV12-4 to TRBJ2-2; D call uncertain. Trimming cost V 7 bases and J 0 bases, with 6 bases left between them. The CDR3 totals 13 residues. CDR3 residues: CASNLANTGELFF. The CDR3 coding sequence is TGTGCCAGCAATCTGGCGAACACCGGGGAGCTGTTTTTT.

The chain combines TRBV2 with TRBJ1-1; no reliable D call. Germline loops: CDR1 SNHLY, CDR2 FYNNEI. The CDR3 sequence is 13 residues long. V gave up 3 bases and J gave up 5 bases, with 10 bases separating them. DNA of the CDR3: TGTGCCAGCAGTGAGGAGCGGCTTACTGAAGCTTTCTTT. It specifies CASSEERLTEAFF.

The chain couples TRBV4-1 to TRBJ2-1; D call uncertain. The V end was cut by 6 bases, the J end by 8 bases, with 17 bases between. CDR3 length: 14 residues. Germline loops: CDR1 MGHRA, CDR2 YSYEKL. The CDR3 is CASRPTLTIYEQFF. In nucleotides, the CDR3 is TGCGCCAGCAGACCCACGTTAACTATTTATGAGCAGTTCTTC.

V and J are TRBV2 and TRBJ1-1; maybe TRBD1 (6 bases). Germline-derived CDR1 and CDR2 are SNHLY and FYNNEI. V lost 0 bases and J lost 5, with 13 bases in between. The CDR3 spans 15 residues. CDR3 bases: TGTGCCAGCAGTGAAGCGCTTCAGGGGAAGACTGAAGCTTTCTTT. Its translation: CASSEALQGKTEAFF. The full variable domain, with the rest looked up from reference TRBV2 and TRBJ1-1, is EPEVTQTPSHQVTQMGQEVILRCVPISNHLYFYWYRQILGQKVEFLVSFYNNEISEKSEIFDDQFSVERPDGSNFTLKIRSTKLEDSAMYFCASSEALQGKTEAFFGQGTRLTVV.

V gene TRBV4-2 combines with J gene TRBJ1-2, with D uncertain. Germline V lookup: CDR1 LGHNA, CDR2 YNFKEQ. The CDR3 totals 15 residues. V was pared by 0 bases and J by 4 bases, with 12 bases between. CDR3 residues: CASSQDTGGFYGYTF. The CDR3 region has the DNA TGTGCCAGCAGCCAAGATACCGGAGGGTTCTATGGCTACACCTTC.

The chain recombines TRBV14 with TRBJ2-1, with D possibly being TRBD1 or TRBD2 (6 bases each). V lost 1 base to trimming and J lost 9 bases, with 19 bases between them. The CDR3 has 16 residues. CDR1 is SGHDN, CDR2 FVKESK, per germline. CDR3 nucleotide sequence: TGTGCCAGCAGCCAAGTGGTGGGGGCTAGGGGAGGTGAGCAGTTCTTC. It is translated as CASSQVVGARGGEQFF.

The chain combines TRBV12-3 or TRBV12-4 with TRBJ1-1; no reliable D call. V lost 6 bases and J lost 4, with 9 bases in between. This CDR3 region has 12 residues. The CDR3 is CASSPRGTEAFF. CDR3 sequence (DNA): TGTGCCAGCAGCCCGCGGGGCACTGAAGCTTTCTTT.

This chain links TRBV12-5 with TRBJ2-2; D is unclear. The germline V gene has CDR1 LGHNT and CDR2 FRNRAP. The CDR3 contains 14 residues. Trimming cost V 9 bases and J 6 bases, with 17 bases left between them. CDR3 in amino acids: CASLLGWQSGELFF. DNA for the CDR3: TGTGCTAGCCTGTTAGGTTGGCAGTCCGGGGAGCTGTTTTTT.

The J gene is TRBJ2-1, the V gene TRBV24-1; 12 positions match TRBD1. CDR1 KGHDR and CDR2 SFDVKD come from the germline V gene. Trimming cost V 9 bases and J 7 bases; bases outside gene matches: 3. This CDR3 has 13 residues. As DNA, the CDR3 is TGTGCCACCGGGACAGGGGGCTTGAATGAGCAGTTCTTC. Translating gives CATGTGGLNEQFF.

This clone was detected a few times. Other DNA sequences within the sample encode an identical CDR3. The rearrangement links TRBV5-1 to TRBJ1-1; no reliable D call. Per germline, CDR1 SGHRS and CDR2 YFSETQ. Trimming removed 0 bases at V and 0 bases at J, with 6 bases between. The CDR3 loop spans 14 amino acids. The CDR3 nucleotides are TGCGCCAGCAGCTTGGATGGTATGAACACTGAAGCTTTCTTT. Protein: CASSLDGMNTEAFF.

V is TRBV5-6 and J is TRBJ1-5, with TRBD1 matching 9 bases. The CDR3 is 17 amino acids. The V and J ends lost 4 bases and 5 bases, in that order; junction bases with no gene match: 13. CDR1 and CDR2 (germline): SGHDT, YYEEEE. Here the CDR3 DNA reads TGTGCCAGCAGCCCCAATCCGGGACAGGGCCGCCATCAGCCCCAGCATTTT. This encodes CASSPNPGQGRHQPQHF.

This CDR3 is CASSDSNYGYTF. In nucleotides, the CDR3 is TGTGCCAGCAGTGACTCGAACTATGGCTACACCTTC. The chain uses TRBV6-4 and TRBJ1-2; the D is unclear. This CDR3 region has 12 residues. Looked up from germline, CDR1 is MRHNA and CDR2 is SNTAGT. The V gene lost 0 bases and the J gene lost 2 bases, with 1 base spanning the gap.

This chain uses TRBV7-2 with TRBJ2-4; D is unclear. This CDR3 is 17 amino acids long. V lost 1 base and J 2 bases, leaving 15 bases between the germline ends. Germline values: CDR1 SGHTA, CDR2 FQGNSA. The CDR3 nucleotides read TGTGCCAGCAGCTTAGTGGTGACGTCCACATCCAAAAACATTCAGTACTTC. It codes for CASSLVVTSTSKNIQYF.

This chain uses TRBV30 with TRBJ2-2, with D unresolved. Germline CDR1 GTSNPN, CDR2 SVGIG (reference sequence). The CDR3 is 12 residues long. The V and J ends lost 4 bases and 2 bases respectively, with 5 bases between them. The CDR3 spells CAWTVNTGELFF. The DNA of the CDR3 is TGTGCCTGGACAGTAAACACCGGGGAGCTGTTTTTT.

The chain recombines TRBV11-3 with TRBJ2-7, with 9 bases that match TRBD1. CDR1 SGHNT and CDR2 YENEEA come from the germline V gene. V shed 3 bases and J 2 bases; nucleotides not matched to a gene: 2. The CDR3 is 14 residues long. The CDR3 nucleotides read TGTGCCAGCAGCTTGGGACAGGGCCCCTACGAGCAGTACTTC. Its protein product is CASSLGQGPYEQYF.

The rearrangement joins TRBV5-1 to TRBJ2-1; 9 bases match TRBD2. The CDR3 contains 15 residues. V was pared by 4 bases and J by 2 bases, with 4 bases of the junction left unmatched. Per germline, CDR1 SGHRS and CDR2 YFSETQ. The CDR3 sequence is CASSDGTSTYNEQFF. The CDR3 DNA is TGCGCCAGCAGCGACGGGACTAGCACCTACAATGAGCAGTTCTTC.

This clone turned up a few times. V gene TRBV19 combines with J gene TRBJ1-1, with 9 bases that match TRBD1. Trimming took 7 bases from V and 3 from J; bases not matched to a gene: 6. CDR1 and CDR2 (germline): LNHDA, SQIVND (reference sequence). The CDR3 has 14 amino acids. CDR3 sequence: CASIDRGGYTEAFF. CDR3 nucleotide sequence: TGTGCCAGTATTGACAGGGGGGGATACACTGAAGCTTTCTTT. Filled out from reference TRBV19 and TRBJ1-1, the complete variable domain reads DGGITQSPKYLFRKEGQNVTLSCEQNLNHDAMYWYRQDPGQGLRLIYYSQIVNDFQKGDIAEGYSVSREKKESFPLTVTSAQKNPTAFYLCASIDRGGYTEAFFGQGTRLTVV.

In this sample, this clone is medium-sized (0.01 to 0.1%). The CDR3 loop reads CAWSADRRGGYTF. CDR3 DNA: TGTGCCTGGAGTGCAGATCGACGGGGAGGCTACACCTTC. This chain uses TRBV30 with TRBJ1-2; unclear D gene. The V gene lost 1 base and the J gene lost 8 bases, with 14 bases spanning the gap. This CDR3 has 13 amino acids. Germline-derived CDR1 and CDR2 are GTSNPN and SVGIG (reference sequence).